Below are 10 T cell receptor beta chains sequenced from a single sample in a study of CXCR3-negative and CXCR3-positive naive CD8 T cells. General study results and limits: CXCR3-expressing naive cells carried TRB CDR3s more hydrophobic than those of CXCR3-negative naive cells.

Their antigens are not known. The authors prepared UMI-labeled TRB cDNA libraries by 5' RACE. TCRdb re-called the 5' RACE reads, yielding one record per CDR3 amino acid sequence without DNA. The sample data list roughly 130,000 distinct CDR3 sequences. The sequenced sample consisted of naive CXCR3+ CD8+ T cells from blood. Subset: CD45RO-CCR7+CD27+CD95- naive CD8+ T cells expressing CXCR3 (TNR3+). All receptors derive from a human donor in good health. Some clones in this sample may be carry-over from other donors' samples.

The rearrangement uses TRBV7-9 and TRBJ1-6; TCRdb outputs TRBD1, but without DNA this stays unchecked. Germline-derived CDR1 and CDR2 are SEHNR and FQNEAQ (reference sequence). The length of the CDR3 is 14 residues. The CDR3 protein is CASSLGQGGSPLHF.

V and J are TRBV27 and TRBJ2-1. The CDR3 covers 13 residues. Germline-derived CDR1 and CDR2 are MNHEY and SMNVEV (reference sequence). This chain's CDR3 is CAISPDYSNEQFF.

The gene calls are TRBV20-1 and TRBJ2-7; TCRdb's D call, TRBD1, is unchecked because there is no DNA. This CDR3 contains 15 residues. Germline V gives CDR1 DFQATT, CDR2 SNEGSKA (reference sequence). CDR3 in amino acids: CSARDQGTVYYEQYF.

The chain recombines TRBV10-3 with TRBJ2-3; TCRdb's D gene call, TRBD2, goes unchecked for lack of DNA. There are 18 residues in the CDR3. Germline CDR1 reads ENHRY; CDR2 reads SYGVKD. The CDR3 protein is CAISGGWTSGRSLDTQYF.

The J gene is TRBJ2-7, the V gene TRBV4-1. There are 11 residues in the CDR3. Germline CDR1 is MGHRA and CDR2 is YSYEKL. This chain's CDR3 is CASSQDNEQYF.

The chain couples TRBV12-3 or TRBV12-4 to TRBJ2-1. The CDR3 contains 15 residues. CDR3 residues: CASSLSYSSYNEQFF.

This chain connects TRBV3-1 to TRBJ2-7; the TRBD2 assignment by TCRdb is unverifiable without DNA. CDR1 is LGHDT, CDR2 YNNKEL, per germline (reference sequence). The CDR3 length is 19 residues. CDR3 sequence reads: CASSPGDYFSQGPGYEQYF.

The V gene is TRBV4-1, the J gene TRBJ2-7; TCRdb returns TRBD2, unconfirmable since there is no DNA. The CDR3 has 16 residues. Germline V gene sequence: CDR1 MGHRA, CDR2 YSYEKL. This CDR3 is CASSQDELAGRYEQYF.

V gene TRBV5-6 combines with J gene TRBJ2-1; no DNA is available, so the TRBD2 call from TCRdb remains unchecked. The CDR3 length is 16 residues. Germline V gene sequence: CDR1 SGHDT, CDR2 YYEEEE. CDR3 protein: CASSPGLAGHYNEQFF.

The chain carries TRBV29-1 and TRBJ1-1. In germline, CDR1 is SQVTM, CDR2 ANQGSEA. This CDR3 spans 11 amino acids. CDR3 amino acids: CSVDRNTEAFF.